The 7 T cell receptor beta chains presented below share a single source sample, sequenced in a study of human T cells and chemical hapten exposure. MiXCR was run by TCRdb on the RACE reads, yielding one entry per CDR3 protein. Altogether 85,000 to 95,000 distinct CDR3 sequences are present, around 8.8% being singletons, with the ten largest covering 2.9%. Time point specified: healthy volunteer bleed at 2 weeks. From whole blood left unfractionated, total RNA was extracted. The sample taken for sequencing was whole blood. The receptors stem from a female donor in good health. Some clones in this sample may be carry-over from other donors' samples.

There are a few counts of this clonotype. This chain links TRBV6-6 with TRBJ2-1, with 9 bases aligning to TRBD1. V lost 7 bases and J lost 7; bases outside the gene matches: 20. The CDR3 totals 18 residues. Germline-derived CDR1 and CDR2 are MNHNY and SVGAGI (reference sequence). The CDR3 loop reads CASTRAILQGAEGNEQFF. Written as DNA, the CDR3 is TGTGCCAGCACCAGGGCGATACTACAGGGGGCCGAGGGTAATGAGCAGTTCTTC.

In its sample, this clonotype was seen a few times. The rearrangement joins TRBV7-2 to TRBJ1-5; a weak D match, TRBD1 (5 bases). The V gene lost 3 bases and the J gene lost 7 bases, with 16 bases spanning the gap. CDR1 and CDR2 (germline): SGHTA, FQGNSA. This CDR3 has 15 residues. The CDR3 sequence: CASSFTRDPMQPQHF. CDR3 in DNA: TGTGCCAGCAGCTTCACCCGGGACCCTATGCAGCCCCAGCATTTT.

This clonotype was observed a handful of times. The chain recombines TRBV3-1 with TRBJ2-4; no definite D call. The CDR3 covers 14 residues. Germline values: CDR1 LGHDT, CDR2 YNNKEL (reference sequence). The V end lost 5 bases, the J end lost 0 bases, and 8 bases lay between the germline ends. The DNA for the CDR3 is TGTGCCAGCAGCTTTACACTAGCCAAAAACATTCAGTACTTC. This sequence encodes CASSFTLAKNIQYF. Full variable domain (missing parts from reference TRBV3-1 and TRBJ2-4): DTAVSQTPKYLVTQMGNDKSIKCEQNLGHDTMYWYKQDSKKFLKIMFSYNNKELIINETVPNRFSPKSPDKAHLNLHINSLELGDSAVYFCASSFTLAKNIQYFGAGTRLSVL.

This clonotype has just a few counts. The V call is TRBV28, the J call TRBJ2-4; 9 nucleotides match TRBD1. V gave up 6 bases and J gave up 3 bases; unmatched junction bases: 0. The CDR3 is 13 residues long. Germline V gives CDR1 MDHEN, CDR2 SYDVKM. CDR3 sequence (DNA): TGTGCCAGCAGGGGACAGGGCAAAAACATTCAGTACTTC. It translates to CASRGQGKNIQYF.

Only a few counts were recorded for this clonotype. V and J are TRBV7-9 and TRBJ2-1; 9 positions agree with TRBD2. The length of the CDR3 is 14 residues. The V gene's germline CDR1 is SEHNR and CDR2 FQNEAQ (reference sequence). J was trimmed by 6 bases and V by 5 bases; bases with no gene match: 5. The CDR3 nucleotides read TGTGCCAGCAGCCCATCTAGCGGGACCAATGAGCAGTTCTTC. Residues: CASSPSSGTNEQFF. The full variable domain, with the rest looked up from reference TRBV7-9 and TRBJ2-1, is DTGVSQNPRHKITKRGQNVTFRCDPISEHNRLYWYRQTLGQGPEFLTYFQNEAQLEKSRLLSDRFSAERPKGSFSTLEIQRTEQGDSAMYLCASSPSSGTNEQFFGPGTRLTVL.

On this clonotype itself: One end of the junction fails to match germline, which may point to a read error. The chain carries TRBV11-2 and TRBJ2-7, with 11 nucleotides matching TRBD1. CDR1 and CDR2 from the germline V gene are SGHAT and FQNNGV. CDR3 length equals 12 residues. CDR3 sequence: CASSSDRGHPHF. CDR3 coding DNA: TGTGCCAGCAGCTCGGACAGGGGGCACCCCCACTTC.

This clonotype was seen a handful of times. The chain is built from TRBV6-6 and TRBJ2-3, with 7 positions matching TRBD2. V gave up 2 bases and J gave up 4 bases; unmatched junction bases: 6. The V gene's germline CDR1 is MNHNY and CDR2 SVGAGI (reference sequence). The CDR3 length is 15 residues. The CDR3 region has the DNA TGTGCCAGCAGTTACGGCGGGAGATCAGCAGATACGCAGTATTTT. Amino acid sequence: CASSYGGRSADTQYF.